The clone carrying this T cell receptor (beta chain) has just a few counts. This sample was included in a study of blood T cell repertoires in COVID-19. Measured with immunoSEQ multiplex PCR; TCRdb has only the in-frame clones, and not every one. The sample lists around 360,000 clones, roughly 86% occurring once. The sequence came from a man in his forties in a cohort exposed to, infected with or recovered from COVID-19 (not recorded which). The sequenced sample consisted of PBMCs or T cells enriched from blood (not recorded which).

CDR3 amino acids: CASSIEGDRGEKLFF. The CDR3, as DNA: TGTGCCAGTAGTATAGAAGGAGACAGGGGGGAAAAACTGTTTTTT. This sequence joins TRBV19 and TRBJ1-4; 9 bases agree with TRBD1. Trimming cost V 0 bases and J 8 bases; bases outside gene matches: 4. CDR1 is LNHDA and CDR2 is SQIVND in the germline V gene (reference sequence). This CDR3 contains 15 residues. The variable domain in full, completed from reference TRBV19 and TRBJ1-4, reads DGGITQSPKYLFRKEGQNVTLSCEQNLNHDAMYWYRQDPGQGLRLIYYSQIVNDFQKGDIAEGYSVSREKKESFPLTVTSAQKNPTAFYLCASSIEGDRGEKLFFGSGTQLSVL.